This T cell receptor (beta chain) was found in a study of identical twins. Study observations and caveats: The study found weaker excess twin sharing in beta out-of-frame sequences. Whereas memory repertoires showed no such difference, abundant cord blood beta clonotypes carried fewer insertions. Part of the zero-insertion signal could reflect confounding by invariant MAIT and iNKT cells.

This clonotype was seen repeatedly, ten times or more. Its antigen is not known. TCRdb analysed the 5' RACE reads with MiXCR anew, one entry per CDR3 protein. The sample has about 920,000 distinct CDR3 sequences, 9% to 15% seen once. V gave up 7 bases and J gave up 6 bases; unmatched junction bases: 17. The CDR3 totals 18 residues. Germline V gene sequence: CDR1 SQVTM, CDR2 ANQGSEA. The data also belong to a second study, concerning yellow fever vaccine responses in identical twins. That work states: Twins' T cell vaccine responses reportedly looked partly convergent, partly personalized.

This sequence joins TRBV29-1 and TRBJ2-1; 14 bases align to TRBD2. The receptor was isolated from a woman aged 18-29 years in good health. The specimen sequenced was PBMCs. Here the CDR3 DNA reads TGCAGCGCTCTCAGGACTAGCGGGAGGTTCACGGACGGCAATGAGCAGTTCTTC. This codes for CSALRTSGRFTDGNEQFF.